Following are 2 T cell receptor beta chains from one sample sequenced in a study of molecular identifiers for immune sequencing clone quantification (dated by TCRdb to 2017 to 2018). Receptor amplification or capture employed PCR. The listed sequencing device is NextSeq 500. TCRdb applied fastp at Q25 and MiXCR to the public reads, then kept only in-frame beta chains. For every CDR3 protein sequence, its rows merge into one entry that carries the most common genes and DNA. The sample table contains 460,000 or so distinct CDR3 sequences; only one count was recorded for about 25% of them. The ten most abundant clones make up under 0.85% of the sample. Sequencing was carried out using naive CD8+ T cells from blood, with Jurkat cell RNA spiked in. The cell subset or site label, as the study defines it: FACS-sorted CD8+CD4-CCR7+CD45RA+ naive T cells. The receptors here all came from a human donor in good health. Some libraries in this study had Jurkat cell RNA spiked in.

There are a few counts of this clonotype. The CDR3 sequence: CAGGVEGAYNEQFF. DNA of the CDR3: TGTGCCGGGGGTGTGGAGGGCGCCTACAATGAGCAGTTCTTC. The chain links TRBV30 to TRBJ2-1, with D perhaps TRBD2 (6 bases). Germline V gene sequence: CDR1 GTSNPN, CDR2 SVGIG (reference sequence). This CDR3 comprises 14 residues. V lost 8 bases, J lost 2 bases, and 16 bases lay in between.

This clonotype was seen a few times. This chain joins TRBV10-1 and TRBJ2-7, with a possible D match to TRBD1 (6 bases). CDR1 and CDR2 (germline): WNHNN, SYGVQD (reference sequence). The CDR3 extends over 15 amino acids. The ends were cut back, 8 bases at V and 0 bases at J, with 17 bases in the middle. The CDR3 region has the DNA TGCGCCAGCCCGAGGCCACCGGACAGCTCCTACGAGCAGTACTTC. This translates into CASPRPPDSSYEQYF.